The rows below give T cell receptor beta chains drawn from one sample of a study of T cell responses to AZD1222 COVID-19 vaccine. Repertoires were generated with immunoSEQ multiplex PCR, while TCRdb's copy carries only in-frame clones and drops some. The sample lists 100,000 to 150,000 clones; 70% to 85% were seen once. The sample was peripheral blood, taken 28 days after the second AZD1222 dose. All receptors come from an adult who received the AZD1222 COVID-19 vaccine. The CDR3 runs from the conserved cysteine through the conserved F or W. A D gene is named only where the DNA matches it firmly. The listing skips clone size in some rows; elsewhere it reads once, few, many or a size class.

TRBV28	-	TRBJ1-1	-	TGTGCCAGCAGTTCCGGGGAGGGTTGGAGCACTGAAGCTTTCTTT	CASSSGEGWSTEAFF
TRBV10-3	-	TRBJ1-1	-	TGTGCCATCAGTTCGACACAGAACACTGAAGCTTTCTTT	CAISSTQNTEAFF
TRBV5-1	TRBD2	TRBJ2-5	-	TGCGCCAGCAGCTCGACTCGACTAGCGGCTCGGGAGACCCAGTACTTC	CASSSTRLAARETQYF
TRBV9	TRBD1	TRBJ1-2	-	TGTGCCAGCAGCGTATCGGACAGGGACGACTATGGCTACACCTTC	CASSVSDRDDYGYTF
TRBV6-5	TRBD1	TRBJ1-6	-	TGTGCCAGCAGGCGGGACAGGGGGAATTCACCCCTCCACTTT	CASRRDRGNSPLHF
TRBV4-3	-	TRBJ1-3	-	TGCGCCAGCAGCCAAGATTTCAAGACTACTGGAAACACCATATATTTT	CASSQDFKTTGNTIYF
TRBV5-1	TRBD1	TRBJ1-6	-	TGCGCCAGCAGCTTCGGGACAGGGGATTCACCCCTCCACTTT	CASSFGTGDSPLHF
TRBV2	TRBD1	TRBJ1-2	-	TGTGCCAGCCAGGGACAGGGTGGCGAGTGGGGCTACACCTTC	CASQGQGGEWGYTF
TRBV19	-	TRBJ1-1	-	TGTGCCAGTAGTCCACGGTGGGGGATGAACACTGAAGCTTTCTTT	CASSPRWGMNTEAFF
TRBV30	-	TRBJ1-1	-	TGTGCCTGGACTGAAGGGTGGACTGAAGCTTTCTTT	CAWTEGWTEAFF
TRBV7-8	-	TRBJ1-1	-	TGTGCCAGCAGCTTACAGGAGGGAGGGACTGAAGCTTTCTTT	CASSLQEGGTEAFF
TRBV6-2/TRBV6-3	TRBD1	TRBJ2-2	few	TGTGCCAGCAGTGGGACAGGGGCGATTATCACCGGGGAGCTGTTTTTT	CASSGTGAIITGELFF
TRBV6-5	-	TRBJ2-2	-	TGTGCCAGCAGCCGGGGGGCCGGCGGGGAGCTGTTTTTT	CASSRGAGGELFF
TRBV7-2	-	TRBJ1-1	-	TGTGCCAGCAGCCAACTACGGACAGCCTCTGAAGCTTTCTTT	CASSQLRTASEAFF
TRBV3-1/TRBV3-2	-	TRBJ2-3	-	TGTGCCAGCAGCCCTAGCCGCTGGAGCACAGATACGCAGTATTTT	CASSPSRWSTDTQYF
TRBV15	TRBD1	TRBJ1-4	-	TGTGCCACCAGCAGAGACCGGGACAGGGTAGGATATGAAAAACTGTTTTTT	CATSRDRDRVGYEKLFF
TRBV5-1	-	TRBJ1-2	-	TGCGCCAGCATGAGTAACAGGGCAACTAACTATGGCTACACCTTC	CASMSNRATNYGYTF
TRBV20-1	-	TRBJ2-7	-	TGCAGTGCTAGTGGCGGGATTAACTACGAGCAGTACTTC	CSASGGINYEQYF
TRBV2	-	TRBJ2-2	-	TGTGCCAGCAGTGTGGGTAGTCGCGCCGGGGAGCTGTTTTTT	CASSVGSRAGELFF
TRBV10-3	-	TRBJ1-1	-	TGTGCCATCGTCCAACCACCCAGCACTGAAGCTTTCTTT	CAIVQPPSTEAFF
TRBV6-2/TRBV6-3	-	TRBJ1-4	-	TGTGCCAGCAGTTACCCCTCGGGAGGAGTTGATGAAAAACTGTTTTTT	CASSYPSGGVDEKLFF
TRBV6-5	-	TRBJ1-1	-	TGTGCCAGCAGTTACAGGGGACACGCCAACACTGAAGCTTTCTTT	CASSYRGHANTEAFF
TRBV28	TRBD1	TRBJ2-7	few	TGTGCCAGCAGTTCGGGGACAGGGGCGTTGGTCTACGAGCAGTACTTC	CASSSGTGALVYEQYF
TRBV11-3	TRBD2	TRBJ2-1	-	TGTGCCAGCAGCTTAGCCGGCGGGGGTTACAATGAGCAGTTCTTC	CASSLAGGGYNEQFF
TRBV19	-	TRBJ2-2	once	TGTGCCAGTAGTCTACGACGTCTCGGGGAGCTGTTTTTT	CASSLRRLGELFF
TRBV28	-	TRBJ2-1	-	TGTGCCAGCAGTTTACTCATCCAGACTAAAGGGGAGTTCTTC	CASSLLIQTKGEFF
TRBV7-6	-	TRBJ1-6	-	TGTGCCAGCAGCACCCGAAGGGGCGACGGAGCTAATTCACCCCTCCACTTT	CASSTRRGDGANSPLHF
TRBV21-1	-	TRBJ1-2	-	TGTGCCAGCAGCGACGCGGGTGAGGGTTGGGACTATGGCTACACCTTC	CASSDAGEGWDYGYTF
TRBV27	-	TRBJ1-5	-	TGTGCCAGCAGTTGGGTCGTAGGACAGCCCCAGCATTTT	CASSWVVGQPQHF
TRBV14	TRBD1	TRBJ1-4	-	TGTGCCAGCAGCGGAAATCGACAGGGAAGAGAAAAACTGTTTTTT	CASSGNRQGREKLFF
TRBV28	-	TRBJ1-4	-	TGTGCCAGCAGTTTTGTGGGTTGGGGAAAACTGTTTTTT	CASSFVGWGKLFF
TRBV15	-	TRBJ2-7	-	TGTGCCACCAGCAGAAATTTTAAGCGGGCTAGCTCCTACGAGCAGTACTTC	CATSRNFKRASSYEQYF
TRBV20-1	-	TRBJ1-3	-	TGCAGTGCTAGTAACGCGATAGAATCTGGAAACACCATATATTTT	CSASNAIESGNTIYF
TRBV3-1/TRBV3-2	TRBD2	TRBJ2-5	-	TGTGCCAGCAGCCAATTCGTGAAACTAGCGGGAGGACAAGAGACCCAGTACTTC	CASSQFVKLAGGQETQYF
TRBV27	-	TRBJ2-7	-	TGTGCCAGCAGCCCCGGGCAGGCATTAAACCAGCAGTACTTC	CASSPGQALNQQYF
TRBV5-1	-	TRBJ1-6	once	TGCGCCAGCAGCTCTGGGGTTCCCGCGGTGGCCCTCCACTTT	CASSSGVPAVALHF
TRBV5-8	-	TRBJ1-2	-	TGTGCCAGCAGCCCAGGACAAAAAGGCTGGGGTGGCTACACCTTC	CASSPGQKGWGGYTF
TRBV4-1	-	TRBJ2-7	-	TGCGCCAGCAGCCAGCCGGGTCTGTCCTACGAGCAGTACTTC	CASSQPGLSYEQYF
TRBV6-1	-	TRBJ2-2	-	TGTGCCAGCAGTGAAGTCTGGGGGCTCGGGGAGCTGTTTTTT	CASSEVWGLGELFF
TRBV3-1/TRBV3-2	-	TRBJ1-5	-	TGTGCCAGCAGCCAAGGTTCGGGGGGAGGAAATCAGCCCCAGCATTTT	CASSQGSGGGNQPQHF
TRBV24-1	TRBD1	TRBJ2-7	-	TGTGCCACCAGTGCCTCTTCCGGGACAGGGACCTACGAGCAGTACTTC	CATSASSGTGTYEQYF
TRBV5-1	-	TRBJ1-2	-	TGCGCCAGCAGCCAGGCCACTGGGGCAGGGAATGGCTACACCTTC	CASSQATGAGNGYTF
TRBV7-2	TRBD2	TRBJ2-5	once	TGTGCCAGCAGCTTAGTGGCGGGGGGGAATCCGCAAGAGACCCAGTACTTC	CASSLVAGGNPQETQYF
TRBV15	TRBD1	TRBJ1-5	-	TGTGCCACCACTACAGGGGGCCGGAGTCAGCCCCAGCATTTT	CATTTGGRSQPQHF
TRBV4-3	TRBD1	TRBJ2-2	-	TGCGCCAGCAGCCACGGGACAGGGCAATCCGGGGAGCTGTTTTTT	CASSHGTGQSGELFF
TRBV7-9	-	TRBJ2-5	-	TGTGCCAGCAGCCGAAATACAGGGAGAAAGGAGACCCAGTACTTC	CASSRNTGRKETQYF
TRBV28	-	TRBJ1-2	few	TGTGCCAGCGATCGACTGGGGGTGAGGATTGTATCTGGCTACACCTTC	CASDRLGVRIVSGYTF
TRBV11-2	-	TRBJ1-2	few	TGTGCCAGCAGCGACGGGGGACGCTATGGCTACACCTTC	CASSDGGRYGYTF
TRBV29-1	-	TRBJ1-2	-	TGCAGCGTTGAAGTCATTTTAGGAGTCTACACCTTC	CSVEVILGVYTF
TRBV4-2	-	TRBJ1-2	-	TGTGCCAGCAGCCAAGAGGGGCGGGGCGAAGATGGCTACACCTTC	CASSQEGRGEDGYTF
TRBV20-1	-	TRBJ2-7	once	TGCAGTGCTAGTACAGTCGGGACCGAAGGGAGCTCCTACGAGCAGTACTTC	CSASTVGTEGSSYEQYF
TRBV9	TRBD2	TRBJ2-3	-	TGTGCCAGCAGCAAGGGGACTAGCCTTAGCACAGATACGCAGTATTTT	CASSKGTSLSTDTQYF
TRBV18	TRBD1	TRBJ1-6	-	TGTGCCAGCTCACTGCGGGACAGTGTATATAATTCACCCCTCCACTTT	CASSLRDSVYNSPLHF